The next 19 T cell receptor beta chains were all read from a single sample in a study of blood T cell repertoires in COVID-19. Repertoires were generated with immunoSEQ multiplex PCR, while TCRdb's copy carries only in-frame clones and drops some. In the table there are tens of thousands of clones, 90% of which are singletons. Sequencing was done on a sample of peripheral blood. The receptors were sampled from a man between 60 and 70 years old with acute or convalescent COVID-19.

The chain carries TRBV27 and TRBJ1-4; tentative D call: TRBD1 (6 bases). The CDR3 totals 16 residues. CDR1 MNHEY and CDR2 SMNVEV come from the germline V gene (reference sequence). V dropped 7 bases and J dropped 0 bases, with 15 bases sitting between them. CDR3 nucleotide sequence: TGTGCCAGCACCGTAACAGGGCCCGCAACTAATGAAAAACTGTTTTTT. It encodes CASTVTGPATNEKLFF.

This chain uses TRBV6-6 with TRBJ1-1; 7 bases are a match to TRBD1. This CDR3 has 14 residues. Trimming took 4 bases from V and 3 from J; bases not matched to a gene: 5. Germline V CDR1 and CDR2: MNHNY, SVGAGI (reference sequence). Written as DNA, the CDR3 is TGTGCCAGCAGTTTAGGGGGCGCAGACACTGAAGCTTTCTTT. Its translation: CASSLGGADTEAFF.

V gene TRBV2 combines with J gene TRBJ1-6, with 8 bases that match TRBD1. The CDR3 contains 14 residues. J was trimmed by 10 bases and V by 6 bases; bases with no gene match: 8. Germline CDR1 is SNHLY and CDR2 is FYNNEI. The DNA for the CDR3 is TGTGCCAGCAGGAGGACAGGGCCAGGCTCACCCCTCCACTTT. Its translation: CASRRTGPGSPLHF.

The genes are TRBV2 and TRBJ1-3; TRBD1 matches 8 bases. CDR3 length equals 15 residues. Germline V gene lookup returns CDR1 SNHLY and CDR2 FYNNEI. V lost 4 bases to trimming and J lost 6 bases; unmatched junction nucleotides: 8. The CDR3 DNA follows: TGTGCCAGCAGTGGAGCCAGGGGGCAAGTAAACACCATATATTTT. Amino acid sequence: CASSGARGQVNTIYF.

This chain uses TRBV7-9 with TRBJ1-2; 7 positions match TRBD1. There are 13 residues in the CDR3. J gave up 8 bases and V 4 bases, and 7 bases lay outside the gene matches. Germline V gives CDR1 SEHNR, CDR2 FQNEAQ (reference sequence). CDR3 in DNA: TGTGCCAGCAGCTCAGACAGGGCGCGAGGCTACACCTTC. Translation gives CASSSDRARGYTF.

This chain links TRBV27 with TRBJ1-2; perhaps TRBD1 as D (6 bases). This CDR3 is built from 14 residues. Trimming pared 5 bases from V and 4 bases from J, leaving 14 bases between. The germline V gene encodes CDR1 MNHEY and CDR2 SMNVEV (reference sequence). The CDR3 DNA reads as TGTGCCAGCAGTCCGAGACAGGAATCCTATGGCTACACCTTC. Its protein is CASSPRQESYGYTF.

V usage is TRBV21-1 and J usage is TRBJ1-2; whether TRBD1, the table's D call, matches the DNA was not checked. TRBV21-1 corresponds to a pseudogene. This CDR3 has 14 amino acids. The CDR3 coding sequence is TGTGCCATCTATATGGCGGACAGGGCGGGGGGCTACACCTTC. It encodes CAIYMADRAGGYTF.

This clone was found a few times. This rearrangement joins TRBV3-1 (or the pseudogene TRBV3-2) to TRBJ2-3, with 12 nucleotides matching TRBD2. The ends lost 5 bases at V and 14 bases at J; junction bases unmatched: 11. CDR1 is LGHDT and CDR2 is YNNKEL in the germline V gene (reference sequence). The CDR3 length is 14 residues. The DNA of the CDR3 is TGTGCCAGCAGCTTCGGGACTAGCGGGCCCCGTGCGTATTTT. Protein sequence: CASSFGTSGPRAYF.

V gene TRBV14 combines with J gene TRBJ1-2; tentative D call: TRBD1 (5 bases). Per the germline V gene, CDR1 is SGHDN and CDR2 is FVKESK. The CDR3 spans 16 residues. The V gene lost 1 base and the J gene lost 0 bases, with 12 bases spanning the gap. The CDR3 DNA reads as TGTGCCAGCAGCCAAGCCCTTACAGGAGCTAACTATGGCTACACCTTC. Translating it yields CASSQALTGANYGYTF.

This rearrangement joins TRBV10-3 to TRBJ1-2; the match to TRBD1 covers 8 bases. V was pared by 1 base and J by 4 bases, with 11 bases of the junction left unmatched. The CDR3 is 17 amino acids. Germline CDR1 reads ENHRY; CDR2 reads SYGVKD. CDR3 loop: CAISELGGQVMLYGYTF. Here the CDR3 DNA reads TGTGCCATCAGTGAGTTGGGGGGACAGGTCATGCTCTATGGCTACACCTTC.

The rearrangement links TRBV24-1 to TRBJ2-1; TRBD2 matches at 11 bases. The CDR3 has 16 amino acids. J was trimmed by 6 bases and V by 6 bases; bases with no gene match: 9. Germline V gene data show CDR1 as KGHDR and CDR2 as SFDVKD. CDR3 sequence: CATSSRTSGGLNEQFF. The CDR3 DNA reads as TGTGCCACCAGTTCCCGCACTAGCGGGGGACTCAATGAGCAGTTCTTC.

V usage is TRBV30 and J usage is TRBJ2-3; maybe TRBD2 (6 bases). The V end was cut by 0 bases, the J end by 3 bases, with 13 bases between. The CDR3 length is 15 residues. The germline gives CDR1 GTSNPN, CDR2 SVGIG (reference sequence). Here the CDR3 DNA reads TGTGCCTGGAGTGTATTGCGGGGTTGGACAGATACGCAGTATTTT. Translating it yields CAWSVLRGWTDTQYF.

V gene TRBV29-1 combines with J gene TRBJ1-4; 7 bases line up with TRBD1. The CDR3 is 15 amino acids. V gave up 4 bases and J gave up 7 bases; unmatched junction bases: 12. Germline-derived CDR1 and CDR2 are SQVTM and ANQGSEA. CDR3 bases: TGCAGCGTTGTGGCCTTACTAGGGGGCTCTGAAAAACTGTTTTTT. This gives the protein CSVVALLGGSEKLFF.

This clone showed up just a few times. The chain links TRBV9 to TRBJ1-6, with a tentative D call TRBD1 (6 bases). Trimming stripped 0 bases from V and 9 bases from J, with 10 bases between. The CDR3 is 14 amino acids. CDR1 is SGDLS, CDR2 YYNGEE, per germline. The CDR3 coding sequence is TGTGCCAGCAGCGTAGAACAGGGTCGTTCACCCCTCCACTTT. Its protein product is CASSVEQGRSPLHF.

The chain employs TRBV19 and TRBJ1-3; D perhaps matches TRBD1 (6 bases). This CDR3 has 15 amino acids. The V end was cut by 6 bases, the J end by 2 bases, with 14 bases between. CDR1 and CDR2 (germline): LNHDA, SQIVND (reference sequence). CDR3 sequence reads: CASSINRDTGNTIYF. DNA for the CDR3: TGTGCCAGTAGCATAAACAGGGACACTGGAAACACCATATATTTT.

The chain recombines TRBV7-9 with TRBJ1-5, with D possibly matching TRBD1 (6 bases). The CDR3 spans 17 residues. Looked up from germline, CDR1 is SEHNR and CDR2 is FQNEAQ (reference sequence). V was clipped by 1 base and J by 1 base, with 14 bases between them. CDR3 amino acids: CASSLGQGLASNQPQHF. Here the CDR3 DNA reads TGTGCCAGCAGCTTAGGGCAGGGGCTAGCCAGCAATCAGCCCCAGCATTTT.

The CDR3 nucleotides read TGCGCCAGCAGCTTGGGGGGGCTCTCCAGGTCCTACGAGCAGTACTTC. Amino acid sequence: CASSLGGLSRSYEQYF. The chain couples TRBV5-1 to TRBJ2-7; maybe TRBD1 (6 bases). Germline CDR1 is SGHRS and CDR2 is YFSETQ. The CDR3 is 16 amino acids. Trimming removed 0 bases from V and 1 base from J, with 14 bases in between.

V is TRBV19 and J is TRBJ1-2; no clear D. The ends were cut back, 7 bases at V and 4 bases at J, with 7 bases in the middle. From germline, CDR1 is LNHDA and CDR2 SQIVND (reference sequence). The CDR3 sequence is 11 residues long. DNA of the CDR3: TGTGCCAGTAAGGCGGCCTATGGCTACACCTTC. Translated, it gives CASKAAYGYTF.

The rearrangement uses TRBV19 and TRBJ1-1, with 9 positions matching TRBD1. Trimming took 6 bases from V and 4 from J; bases not matched to a gene: 9. This CDR3 spans 15 amino acids. The germline gives CDR1 LNHDA, CDR2 SQIVND (reference sequence). Here the CDR3 DNA reads TGTGCCAGTAGGGTCGCCGGGACAGGGCTCACTGAAGCTTTCTTT. The encoded protein is CASRVAGTGLTEAFF.